This paragraph covers one TCR beta chain sequence. The CDR3 sequence is 16 residues long. Germline CDR1 and CDR2: MDHEN and SYDVKM. The trim removed 6 bases at V and 5 bases at J, leaving 13 bases unmatched. This record comes from a study of cytomegalovirus exposure and HLA in healthy donors. Turning to the study itself: As released early, the data held about 85 million unique TCRs from HLA-typed donors.

Primers included in the PCR were 60 Vbeta and 13 Jbeta primers. The repertoire was sequenced with immunoSEQ multiplex PCR; TCRdb's copy has only in-frame clones and lacks some. Of 55,000 or so clones in the sample, about three quarters were seen once. The receptor was isolated from a man between 18 and 29 years old in good health and CMV-seronegative. Source material: PBMCs. This rearrangement joins TRBV28 to TRBJ2-1, with 7 positions matching TRBD2. The chain's CDR3 is CASSSLGGGINNEQFF. The CDR3 DNA follows: TGTGCCAGCAGCTCGCTGGGGGGAGGGATCAACAATGAGCAGTTCTTC.